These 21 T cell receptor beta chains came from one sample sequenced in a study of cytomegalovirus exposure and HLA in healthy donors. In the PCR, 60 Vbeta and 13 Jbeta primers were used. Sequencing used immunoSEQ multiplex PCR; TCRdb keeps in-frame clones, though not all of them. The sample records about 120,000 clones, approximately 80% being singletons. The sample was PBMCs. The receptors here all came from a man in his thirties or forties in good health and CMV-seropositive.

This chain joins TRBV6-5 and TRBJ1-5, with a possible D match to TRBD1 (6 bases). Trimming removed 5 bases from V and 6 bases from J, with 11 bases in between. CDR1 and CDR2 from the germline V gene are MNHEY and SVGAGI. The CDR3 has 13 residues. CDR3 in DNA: TGTGCCAGCAGTCTAGGGGGATCTCAGCCCCAGCATTTT. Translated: CASSLGGSQPQHF.

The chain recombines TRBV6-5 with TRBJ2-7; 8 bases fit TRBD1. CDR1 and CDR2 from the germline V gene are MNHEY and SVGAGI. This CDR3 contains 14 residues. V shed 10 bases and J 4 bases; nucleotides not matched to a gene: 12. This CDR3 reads CATSRGQGHYEQYF. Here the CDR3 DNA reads TGTGCCACCTCAAGAGGACAGGGACATTACGAGCAGTACTTC.

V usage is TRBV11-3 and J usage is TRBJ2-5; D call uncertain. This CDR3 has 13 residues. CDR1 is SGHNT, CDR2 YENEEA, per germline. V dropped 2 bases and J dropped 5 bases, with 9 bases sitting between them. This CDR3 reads CASSLNVGETQYF. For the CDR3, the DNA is TGTGCCAGCAGCTTAAACGTCGGGGAGACCCAGTACTTC. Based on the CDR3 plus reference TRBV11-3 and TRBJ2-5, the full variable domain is EAGVVQSPRYKIIEKKQPVAFWCNPISGHNTLYWYLQNLGQGPELLIRYENEEAVDDSQLPKDRFSAERLKGVDSTLKIQPAELGDSAVYLCASSLNVGETQYFGPGTRLLVL.

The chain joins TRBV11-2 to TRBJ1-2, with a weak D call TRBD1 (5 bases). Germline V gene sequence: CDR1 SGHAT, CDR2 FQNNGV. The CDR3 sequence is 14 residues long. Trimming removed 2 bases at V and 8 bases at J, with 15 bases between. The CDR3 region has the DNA TGTGCCAGCAGCTTAAACGGCGCGGGACGCGGCTACACCTTC. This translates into CASSLNGAGRGYTF.

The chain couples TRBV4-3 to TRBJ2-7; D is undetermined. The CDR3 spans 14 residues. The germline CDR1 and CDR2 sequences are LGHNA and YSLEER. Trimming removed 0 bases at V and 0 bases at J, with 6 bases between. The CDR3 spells CASSQEHSSYEQYF. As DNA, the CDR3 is TGCGCCAGCAGCCAAGAACACAGCTCCTACGAGCAGTACTTC.

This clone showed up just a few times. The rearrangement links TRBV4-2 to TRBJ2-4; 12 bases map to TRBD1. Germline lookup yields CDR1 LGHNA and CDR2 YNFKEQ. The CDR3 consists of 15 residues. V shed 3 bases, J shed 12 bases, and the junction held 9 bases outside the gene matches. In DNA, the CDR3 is TGTGCCAGCAGCCAGGGACAGGGGGCCCTCTTAGCTCAGTACTTC. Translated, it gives CASSQGQGALLAQYF.

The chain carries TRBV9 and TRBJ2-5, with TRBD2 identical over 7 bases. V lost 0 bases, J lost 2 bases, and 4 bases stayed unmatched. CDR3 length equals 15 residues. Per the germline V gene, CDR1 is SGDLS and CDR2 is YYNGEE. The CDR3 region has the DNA TGTGCCAGCAGCGTAGTGGGCGGGAGTCAAGAGACCCAGTACTTC. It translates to CASSVVGGSQETQYF.

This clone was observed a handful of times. Here the CDR3 DNA reads TGTGCCTGGAGTCTTTTAGGTCATAGCTGGGAGCGGGAGGTACGAGAGCAGTACTTC. Protein product: CAWSLLGHSWEREVREQYF. This rearrangement joins TRBV30 to TRBJ2-7; TRBD2 matches at 9 bases. The CDR3 is 19 residues long. J was trimmed by 7 bases and V by 2 bases; bases with no gene match: 24. Germline loops: CDR1 GTSNPN, CDR2 SVGIG (reference sequence).

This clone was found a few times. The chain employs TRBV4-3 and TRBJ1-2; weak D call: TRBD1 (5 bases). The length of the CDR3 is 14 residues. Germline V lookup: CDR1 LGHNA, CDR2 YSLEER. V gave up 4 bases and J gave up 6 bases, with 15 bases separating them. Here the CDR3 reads CASSPLRWGDGYTF. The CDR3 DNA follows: TGCGCCAGCAGCCCCCTGAGGTGGGGCGATGGCTACACCTTC.

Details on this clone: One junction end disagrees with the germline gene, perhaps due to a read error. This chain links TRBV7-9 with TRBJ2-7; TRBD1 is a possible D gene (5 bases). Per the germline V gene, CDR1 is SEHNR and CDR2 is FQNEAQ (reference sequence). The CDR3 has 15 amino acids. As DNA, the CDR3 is TGTTCCAGCAGCTCCCCTCAAGCGACAGAGTACGAGCAGTACTTC. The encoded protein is CSSSSPQATEYEQYF.

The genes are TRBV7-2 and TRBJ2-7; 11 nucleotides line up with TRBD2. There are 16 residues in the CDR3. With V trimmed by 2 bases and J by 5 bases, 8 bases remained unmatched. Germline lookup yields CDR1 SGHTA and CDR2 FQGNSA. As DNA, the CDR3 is TGTGCCAGCAGCTTAACACTAGCGGGAGATCACCACGAGCAGTACTTC. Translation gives CASSLTLAGDHHEQYF.

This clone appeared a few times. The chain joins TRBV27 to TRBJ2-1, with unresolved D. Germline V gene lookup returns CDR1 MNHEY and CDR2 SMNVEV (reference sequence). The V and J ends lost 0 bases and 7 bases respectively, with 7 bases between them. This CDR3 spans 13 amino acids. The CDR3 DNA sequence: TGTGCCAGCAGTTTATCGTTGCAGAATGAGCAGTTCTTC. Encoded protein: CASSLSLQNEQFF.

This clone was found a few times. The CDR3 nucleotides are TGTGCCAGCAGTCCAAAACCCGGACTAGCGGGGACTCTTCTCGCCTACGAGCAGTACTTC. It yields the protein CASSPKPGLAGTLLAYEQYF. The chain links TRBV28 to TRBJ2-5; 12 nucleotides match TRBD2. The J call may not be correct, given that the DNA end is closer to TRBJ2-7. This CDR3 has 20 residues. Germline V lookup: CDR1 MDHEN, CDR2 SYDVKM.

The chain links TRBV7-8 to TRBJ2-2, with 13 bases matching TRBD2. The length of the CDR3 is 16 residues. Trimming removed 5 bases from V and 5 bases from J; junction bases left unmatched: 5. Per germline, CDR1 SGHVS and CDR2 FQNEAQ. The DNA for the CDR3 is TGTGCCAGCAGCCCAGGACTAGCGGGAGATACCGGGGAGCTGTTTTTT. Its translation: CASSPGLAGDTGELFF.

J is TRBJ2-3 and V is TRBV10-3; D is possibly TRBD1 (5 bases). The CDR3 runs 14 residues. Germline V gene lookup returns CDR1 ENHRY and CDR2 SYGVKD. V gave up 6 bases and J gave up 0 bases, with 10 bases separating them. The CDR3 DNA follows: TGTGCCATCAGCCCCAGGGATAGCACAGATACGCAGTATTTT. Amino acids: CAISPRDSTDTQYF.

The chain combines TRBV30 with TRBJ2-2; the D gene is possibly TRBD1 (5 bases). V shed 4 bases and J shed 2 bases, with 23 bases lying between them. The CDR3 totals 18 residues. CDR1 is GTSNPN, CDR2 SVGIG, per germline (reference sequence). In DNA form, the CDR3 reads TGTGCCTGGATCGCCCGTTGGGGCACTTACCCCAACACCGGGGAGCTGTTTTTT. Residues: CAWIARWGTYPNTGELFF.

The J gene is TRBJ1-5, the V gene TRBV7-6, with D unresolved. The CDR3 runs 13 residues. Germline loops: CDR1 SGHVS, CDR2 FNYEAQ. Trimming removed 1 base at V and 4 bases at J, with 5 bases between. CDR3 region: CASSLGQNQPQHF. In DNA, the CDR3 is TGTGCCAGCAGCTTAGGGCAAAATCAGCCCCAGCATTTT. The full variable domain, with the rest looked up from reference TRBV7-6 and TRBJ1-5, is GAGVSQSPRYKVTKRGQDVALRCDPISGHVSLYWYRQALGQGPEFLTYFNYEAQQDKSGLPNDRFSAERPEGSISTLTIQRTEQRDSAMYRCASSLGQNQPQHFGDGTRLSIL.

The CDR3 nucleotides read TGCAGCGTTGAAGGGCAGTCCTACGAGCAGTACTTC. Protein: CSVEGQSYEQYF. The chain employs TRBV29-1 and TRBJ2-7; no reliable D call. Trimming took off 1 base at V and 1 base at J, with 5 bases between the two ends. Per germline, CDR1 SQVTM and CDR2 ANQGSEA. The CDR3 runs 12 residues.

CDR3 DNA: TGTGCCAGCAGTGAAGTTCAAGAGCAGTTCTTC. This sequence encodes CASSEVQEQFF. The chain couples TRBV25-1 to TRBJ2-1; D unresolved. V shed 2 bases and J shed 10 bases, with 6 bases lying between them. CDR3 size: 11 residues. CDR1 is MGHDK and CDR2 is SYGVNS in the germline V gene.

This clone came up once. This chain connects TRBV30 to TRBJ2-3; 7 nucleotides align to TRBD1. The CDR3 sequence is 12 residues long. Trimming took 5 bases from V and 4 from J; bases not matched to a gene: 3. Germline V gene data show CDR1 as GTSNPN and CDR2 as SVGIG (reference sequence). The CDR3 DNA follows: TGTGCCTGGGACAGGGTATCAGATACGCAGTATTTT. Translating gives CAWDRVSDTQYF.

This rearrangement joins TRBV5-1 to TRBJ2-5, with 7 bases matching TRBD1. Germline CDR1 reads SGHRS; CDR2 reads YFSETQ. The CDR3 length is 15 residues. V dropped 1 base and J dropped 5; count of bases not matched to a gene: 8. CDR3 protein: CASSLTGDKWETQYF. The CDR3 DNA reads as TGCGCCAGCAGCTTGACAGGGGATAAGTGGGAGACCCAGTACTTC.